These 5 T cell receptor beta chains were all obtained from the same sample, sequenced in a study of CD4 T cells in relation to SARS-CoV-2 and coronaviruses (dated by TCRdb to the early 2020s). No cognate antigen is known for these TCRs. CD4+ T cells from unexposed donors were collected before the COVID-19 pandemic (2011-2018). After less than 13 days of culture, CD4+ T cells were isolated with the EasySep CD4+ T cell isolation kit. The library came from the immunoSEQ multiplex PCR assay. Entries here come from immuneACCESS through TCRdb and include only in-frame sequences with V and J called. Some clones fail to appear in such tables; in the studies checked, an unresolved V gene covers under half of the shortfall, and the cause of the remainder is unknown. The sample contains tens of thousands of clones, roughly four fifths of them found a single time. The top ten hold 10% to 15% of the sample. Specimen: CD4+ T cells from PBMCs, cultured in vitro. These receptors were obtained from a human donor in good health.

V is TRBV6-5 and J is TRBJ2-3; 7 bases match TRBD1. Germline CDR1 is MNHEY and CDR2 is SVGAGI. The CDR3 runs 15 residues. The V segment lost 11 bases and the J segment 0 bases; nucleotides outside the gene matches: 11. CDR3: CAGEQGISSTDTQYF. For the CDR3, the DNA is TGTGCCGGGGAACAGGGGATATCTAGCACAGATACGCAGTATTTT.

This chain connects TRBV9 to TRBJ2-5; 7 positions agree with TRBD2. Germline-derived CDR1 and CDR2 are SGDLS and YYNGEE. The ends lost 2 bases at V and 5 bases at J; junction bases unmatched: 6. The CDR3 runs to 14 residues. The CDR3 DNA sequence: TGTGCCAGCAGCGTCAGCGCGGGGGTTGAGACCCAGTACTTC. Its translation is CASSVSAGVETQYF.

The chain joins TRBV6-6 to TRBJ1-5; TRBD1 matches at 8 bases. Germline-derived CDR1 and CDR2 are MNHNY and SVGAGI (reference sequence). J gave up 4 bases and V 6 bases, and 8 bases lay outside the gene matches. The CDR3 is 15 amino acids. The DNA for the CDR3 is TGTGCCAGCAGGGCCACAGGGGGAGGTAATCAGCCCCAGCATTTT. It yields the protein CASRATGGGNQPQHF.

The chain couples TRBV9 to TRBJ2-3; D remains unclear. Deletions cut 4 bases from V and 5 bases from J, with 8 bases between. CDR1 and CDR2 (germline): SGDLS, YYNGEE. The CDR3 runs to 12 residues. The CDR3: CASSPVGDTQYF. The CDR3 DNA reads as TGTGCCAGCAGCCCTGTTGGAGATACGCAGTATTTT.

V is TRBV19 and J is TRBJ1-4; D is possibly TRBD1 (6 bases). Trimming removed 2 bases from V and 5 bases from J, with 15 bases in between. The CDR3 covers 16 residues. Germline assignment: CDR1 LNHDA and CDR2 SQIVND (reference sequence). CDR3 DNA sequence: TGTGCCAGTAGTATATTAGGGGGGCCCATAAATGAAAAACTGTTTTTT. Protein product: CASSILGGPINEKLFF.